A selection of T cell receptor beta chains follows, all from one sample in a study of metastatic and nonmetastatic thyroid tumors. TCRdb re-called clones via MiXCR from the PCR reads. The sample has 25,000 or so clones, around 16% seen once; the top ten hold approximately 6.5%. The sequenced sample was blood. The receptors come from a male donor with papillary thyroid cancer or a benign thyroid nodule (not recorded which). Some clones in this sample may be carry-over from other donors' samples. The CDR3 runs from the conserved cysteine through the conserved F or W. Each record gives: V gene, J gene, clone size, D gene, CDR3 DNA, CDR3 protein. The D gene is left open where the match is weak. Clone size, where shown, is once, few, many, or a class for clones that have expanded.

TRBV6-1	TRBJ2-3	many	-	TGTGCCAGCAGTGAAACCCCCCAGCCAAGGGAAACAGATACGCAGTATTTT	CASSETPQPRETDTQYF
TRBV28	TRBJ2-7	few	-	TGTGCCATCGGTAGCTACTACGAGCAGTACTTC	CAIGSYYEQYF
TRBV6-1	TRBJ2-1	many	-	TGTGCCAGCAGTGAAGGGACTACCTCCTACAATGAGCAGTTCTTC	CASSEGTTSYNEQFF
TRBV30	TRBJ2-5	many	-	TGTGCCTGGAAACTTAGAGAGACCCAGTACTTC	CAWKLRETQYF
TRBV9	TRBJ2-1	many	-	TGTGCCAGCAGCCTTGGCTTGTCAACGAGGTCTGAGCAGTTCTTC	CASSLGLSTRSEQFF
TRBV27	TRBJ2-7	-	-	TGTGCCAGCAGGCTGGACGTGAACTCCTACGAGCAGTACTTC	CASRLDVNSYEQYF
TRBV12-5	TRBJ2-7	medium-sized	-	TGTGCTAGTGCCCCTGGGGGGGCGACCTACGAGCAGTACTTC	CASAPGGATYEQYF
TRBV7-6	TRBJ2-7	many	-	TGTGCCAGCAGCTTAGAGGGCTCTAGGTCCGAGCAGTACTTC	CASSLEGSRSEQYF
TRBV29-1	TRBJ2-1	-	-	TGCAGTTACAGGGACAATGAGCAGTTCTTC	CSYRDNEQFF
TRBV6-1	TRBJ1-1	medium-sized	TRBD1	TGTGCCAGCAGTACATACAGGGGGCGGAACACTGAAGCTTTCTTT	CASSTYRGRNTEAFF
TRBV11-2	TRBJ1-3	-	-	TGTGCCAGCAGCTTGAGTAACACCATATATTTT	CASSLSNTIYF
TRBV5-1	TRBJ1-2	many	TRBD1	TGCGCCAGCAGTCTGGACAGGGTTGGAGGCTACACCTTC	CASSLDRVGGYTF
TRBV7-6	TRBJ2-7	many	TRBD1	TGTGCCAGCAGTATCAGAGGGGGCATCGCTTCATCCTACGAGCAGTACTTC	CASSIRGGIASSYEQYF
TRBV28	TRBJ1-4	many	TRBD1	TGTGCCAGCAGTCCCCCCGGGACAGAAAATGAAAAACTGTTTTTT	CASSPPGTENEKLFF
TRBV27	TRBJ2-7	medium-sized	TRBD2	TGTGCCAGCAGCCCCGAACTAGCGGGAATGGGTTATGGCGAGCAGTACTTC	CASSPELAGMGYGEQYF
TRBV11-3	TRBJ2-1	many	-	TGTGCCAGCAGCTTAGGGCGGGACAATGAGCAGTTCTTC	CASSLGRDNEQFF
TRBV12-3/TRBV12-4	TRBJ1-1	few	-	TGTGCCAGCATACTGAACACTGAAGCTTTCTTT	CASILNTEAFF
TRBV6-1	TRBJ2-1	medium-sized	TRBD2	TGTGCCAGCACCGGGGAGGGCCTTTTCAATGAGCAGTTCTTC	CASTGEGLFNEQFF
TRBV6-1	TRBJ2-1	few	TRBD2	TGTGCTAGCAGTGTATTCATAGCGGGAGGGGTGGGTGAGCAGTTCTTC	CASSVFIAGGVGEQFF
TRBV28	TRBJ2-1	medium-sized	TRBD1	TGTGCCAGCTTAGGACAGGGGCTGGGTAATGAGCAGTTCTTC	CASLGQGLGNEQFF
TRBV9	TRBJ1-2	few	-	TGTGCCAGCAGCGTAGAGGGGTATGGCTACACCTTC	CASSVEGYGYTF
TRBV27	TRBJ2-6	-	TRBD2	TGTGCCAGCAGTTTTGAAGAGGGAGGGTCTGGGGCCAACGTCCTGACTTTC	CASSFEEGGSGANVLTF
TRBV3-1	TRBJ1-3	many	-	TGTGCCAGCAGCCAAGGGCAGGGAAACACCATATATTTT	CASSQGQGNTIYF
TRBV29-1	TRBJ2-2	many	TRBD2	TGCAGCGTTGCGAGGGGCGCGGGAGTCACCGGGGAGCTGTTTTTT	CSVARGAGVTGELFF
TRBV18	TRBJ1-1	many	TRBD1	TGTGCCAGCTCACCAGGACAGGGCCATGAAGCTTTCTTT	CASSPGQGHEAFF
TRBV20-1	TRBJ2-4	many	TRBD2	TGCAGTGCTAACCCTAGCGGGAGGACGAACATTCAGTACTTC	CSANPSGRTNIQYF
TRBV9	TRBJ2-3	once	-	TGTGCCACCTCTTGTCTGTTCCGAGATACGCAGTATTTT	CATSCLFRDTQYF
TRBV11-2	TRBJ1-1	-	-	TGTGCCAGCAGCTTACATCGTCTTGCAGCTTTCTTT	CASSLHRLAAFF
TRBV27	TRBJ2-2	-	-	TGTGCCAGCAGTCTCCTTCTCATCGGGATGAACACCGTGGAGCTGTTTTTT	CASSLLLIGMNTVELFF
TRBV11-1	TRBJ1-3	many	-	TGTGCCAGCAGCTTGGGTTCGGGTGAATCGGGGGCTGGAAACACCATATATTTT	CASSLGSGESGAGNTIYF
TRBV28	TRBJ1-2	-	-	TGTGCCAGCAGTTTTCAGGGTGCCCTGAGTGGCTACACCTTC	CASSFQGALSGYTF
TRBV29-1	TRBJ1-1	many	-	TGCAGCGTTGAGAATTACATGAACACTGAAGCTTTCTTT	CSVENYMNTEAFF
TRBV3-1	TRBJ2-2	many	-	TGTGCCAGCAGCCAAGGGTGGGGGGTGAACACCGGGGAGCTGTTTTTT	CASSQGWGVNTGELFF
TRBV11-2	TRBJ2-2	-	TRBD2	TGTGCCAGCACCATAGGCGGGAGAAGGACCGGGGAGCTGTTTTTT	CASTIGGRRTGELFF
TRBV5-1	TRBJ1-6	medium-sized	-	TGCGCCAGCAGCTTGGTAGGGGCCCGCTATAATTCACCCCTCCACTTT	CASSLVGARYNSPLHF
TRBV5-4	TRBJ2-1	many	TRBD2	TGTGCCAGCAGCTTGGTTGCTAGCGGGATGGACAATGAGCAGTTCTTC	CASSLVASGMDNEQFF
TRBV28	TRBJ1-5	many	-	TGTGCCAGCAGTTTGCCGGACACTAAAAGTCAGCCCCAGCATTTT	CASSLPDTKSQPQHF
TRBV2	TRBJ2-1	many	-	TGTGCCAGCAAATTGGCCGGGCGAGTGAGGCGCAATGAGCAGTTCTTC	CASKLAGRVRRNEQFF
TRBV6-2/TRBV6-3	TRBJ1-1	-	-	TGTGCCAGCAGGCATATTGGAGGGGACACTGAAGCTTTCTTT	CASRHIGGDTEAFF